This T cell receptor (beta chain) was identified in a study of shared clonotypes between healthy human individuals. The assay used deep level. Measured with immunoSEQ multiplex PCR; TCRdb has only the in-frame clones, and not every one. The sample has a few million clones, 85% to 95% seen once. Germline values: CDR1 SGHNT, CDR2 YYREEE (reference sequence). With V trimmed by 4 bases and J by 8 bases, 9 bases remained unmatched. The CDR3 has 14 amino acids. The sample holds one count of this clone. The sample was naive CD4+ T cells from PBMCs. Subset denoted: CD45RA+ positively selected. The J gene is TRBJ2-7, the V gene TRBV5-4, with 10 bases aligning to TRBD1. This clonotype was obtained from a man in his late teens or twenties in good health. Some clones in this sample may be carry-over from other donors' samples. The CDR3 DNA follows: TGTGCCAGCAGCCCAACCGGGACAGGGGTCCAGCAGTACTTC. Encoded protein: CASSPTGTGVQQYF.